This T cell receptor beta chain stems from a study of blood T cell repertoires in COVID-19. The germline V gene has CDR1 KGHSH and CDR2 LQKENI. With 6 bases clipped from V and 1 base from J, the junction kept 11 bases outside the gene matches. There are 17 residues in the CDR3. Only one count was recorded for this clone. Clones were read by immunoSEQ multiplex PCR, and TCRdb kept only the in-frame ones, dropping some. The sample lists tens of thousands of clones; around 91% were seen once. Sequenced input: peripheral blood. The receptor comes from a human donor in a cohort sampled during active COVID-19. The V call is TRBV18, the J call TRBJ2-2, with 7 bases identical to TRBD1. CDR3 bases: TGTGCCAGCTCGCACACAGGGGCGCGATGGAACACCGGGGAGCTGTTTTTT. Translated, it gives CASSHTGARWNTGELFF.